This TCR beta chain was captured by sequencing in a study of T cell responses to AZD1222 COVID-19 vaccine. Study-level information: Analysis merged second doses at about 4 or about 12 weeks. Study-wide points: Per reports, nearly half of all spike-specific TCRs target regions that are unmutated in variants.

From germline, CDR1 is LGHDT and CDR2 YNNKEL (reference sequence). Germline trimming cut 5 bases from V and 5 bases from J; bases unmatched to any gene: 7. The CDR3 spans 15 residues. Using immunoSEQ multiplex PCR, the repertoire was profiled, and TCRdb retains in-frame clones only, with some absent. This table has about 120,000 clones, roughly 92% appearing once. To note about this clone: Its specificity is unknown.

The sequencing used peripheral blood, collected on day 0 of AZD1222 vaccination. This TCR derives from an adult in good health. This chain joins TRBV3-1 (or the pseudogene TRBV3-2) and TRBJ2-1, with 9 bases aligning to TRBD1. The CDR3, as DNA: TGTGCCAGCAGCATCGGGACAGGGAGGGACAATGAGCAGTTCTTC. The encoded protein is CASSIGTGRDNEQFF.